The sequence of this TCR beta chain was determined in a study of neurological immune-mediated disorders. General observations from the study: TCR-beta repertoires seemed private in all groups, with no expanded CDR3 amino acid sequences shared. Multiple sclerosis, the disease with the least TCR clonal expansion, fell below healthy controls, whereas HTLV-1-associated myelopathy showed the most.

The cDNA came from 5'RACE with 10-nucleotide random UMIs. Every sequencing run produced over 200 million TCR-beta sequences, and the sequences from any one run covered 15-18 subjects. TCRdb re-called the 5' RACE reads with MiXCR, one entry per CDR3 protein. The table records roughly 80,000 distinct CDR3 sequences, around 9.9% of them present only once. CDR3 length: 14 residues. Germline loops: CDR1 MNHEY, CDR2 SMNVEV (reference sequence). Trimming removed 5 bases from V and 3 bases from J; junction bases left unmatched: 4. This clonotype was picked up many times. Its antigen is unidentified. The source of this sequence is a man aged 50 to 59 in good health. The sample comprised PBMCs. The chain is built from TRBV27 and TRBJ1-2, with 9 positions matching TRBD1. Written as DNA, the CDR3 is TGTGCCAGCAGTACCCGGACAGGGGACTATGGCTACACCTTC. Its translation: CASSTRTGDYGYTF.